A selection of T cell receptor beta chains follows, all from one sample in a study of tumor-infiltrating lymphocytes in primary liver carcinoma. TCRdb ran MiXCR on the multiplex PCR reads and lists one entry per CDR3 protein. This sample carries 310,000 or so distinct CDR3 sequences, around three fifths of them seen once, and the ten largest clones take under 8%. Sequencing was performed on peripheral blood. The receptors here all came from a man aged 35 to 55 with primary liver carcinoma and hepatitis B virus infection. Both conserved end residues are part of each CDR3. The D gene is left open where the match is weak. Clone sizes are given selectively: once, few, many, or a class where the clone is expanded.

V,J,D,size,CDR3,DNA
TRBV6-2/TRBV6-3,TRBJ1-6,NA,NA,CAGSYRQRSYNSPLHF,TGTGCCGGCAGTTACAGACAGCGCTCCTATAATTCACCCCTCCATTTT
TRBV30,TRBJ2-3,TRBD2,NA,CAWRFGLASDTQYF,TGTGCCTGGAGGTTCGGACTAGCGAGTGATACGCAGTATTTT
TRBV28,TRBJ1-4,NA,few,CASSLNNEKLFF,TGTGCTAGCAGCTTAAATAATGAAAAACTGTTTTTT
TRBV11-1,TRBJ2-1,TRBD2,NA,CASSLALAGASERFF,TGTGCCAGCAGCTTAGCTCTAGCGGGAGCGAGTGAGCGGTTCTTC
TRBV5-4,TRBJ2-7,NA,NA,CASSPQGSLSYEQYF,TGTGCCAGCAGCCCTCAAGGGAGCTTATCCTACGAGCAGTACTTC
TRBV29-1,TRBJ1-5,NA,NA,CFLDRDGINQPQHF,TGTTTCCTTGACAGAGACGGAATAAATCAGCCCCAGCATTTT
TRBV11-3,TRBJ2-1,NA,NA,CASNLDRTDNEQFF,TGTGCCAGCAACTTAGATAGGACAGACAATGAGCAGTTCTTC
TRBV5-1,TRBJ2-5,NA,many,CASSSQGNQETQYF,TGTGCCAGCAGCTCTCAGGGTAACCAAGAGACCCAGTACTTC
TRBV6-1,TRBJ1-2,NA,few,CASSEAGNYGYTF,TGTGCCAGCAGTGAAGCGGGAAACTATGGCTACACCTTC
TRBV11-2,TRBJ2-4,TRBD2,NA,CTSSPGDSGRGFARNIQYF,TGTACCAGCAGCCCAGGTGATAGCGGGAGGGGGTTTGCCAGAAACATTCAGTACTTC
TRBV29-1,TRBJ2-7,NA,NA,CSVRLAGQGKGEQYF,TGCAGCGTTAGATTAGCGGGACAGGGTAAGGGGGAGCAGTACTTC
TRBV28,TRBJ2-3,NA,NA,CATARGWSADTQYF,TGTGCCACCGCGCGGGGCTGGAGTGCAGATACGCAGTATTTT
TRBV5-1,TRBJ2-5,NA,few,CASSPLGSNQETQYF,TGCGCCAGCAGCCCCCTTGGCAGCAACCAAGAGACCCAGTACTTC
TRBV11-2,TRBJ2-1,TRBD2,NA,CASSPGLADYNEKFF,TGTGCAAGCAGCCCGGGACTAGCCGACTACAATGAGAAGTTCTTC
TRBV11-1,TRBJ2-5,NA,many,CASSLVEETQYF,TGTGCCAGCAGCTTGGTCGAAGAGACCCAGTACTTC
TRBV6-5,TRBJ2-6,TRBD1,NA,CASSYTGDSGANVLTF,TGTGCCAGTAGTTACACAGGGGACTCTGGGGCCAACGTCCTGACTTTC
TRBV11-3,TRBJ1-1,NA,NA,CASREGNTESFF,TGTGCCAGCAGAGAGGGGAACACTGAATCTTTCTTT
TRBV6-5,TRBJ2-1,NA,NA,CASSCSGTDTYNEQFF,TGTGCCAGCAGTTGCTCGGGCACCGATACCTACAATGAGCAATTCTTC
TRBV10-3,TRBJ2-1,TRBD2,many,CAIRTSGESSYNEQFF,TGTGCCATCAGAACTAGCGGGGAGAGCTCCTACAATGAGCAGTTCTTC
TRBV11-2,TRBJ2-1,TRBD2,many,CAASSGTSGRIDEQFF,TGTGCCGCTTCCTCCGGGACTAGCGGGAGGATAGATGAGCAGTTCTTC
TRBV29-1,TRBJ2-6,NA,once,CSVEERDSGANILTF,TGCAGCGTTGAAGAACGAGACTCTGGGGCCAACATCCTGACCTTC
TRBV5-1,TRBJ2-6,NA,few,CASSSLPSGANVLTF,TGCGCCAGCAGTTCCCTCCCCTCTGGGGCCAACGTCCTGACTTTC
TRBV4-1,TRBJ2-3,NA,many,CASSQDRSTDTQYF,TGCGCCAGCAGCCAAGATAGGTCCACAGATACGCAGTATTTT
TRBV5-4,TRBJ1-6,NA,NA,CASSSYPGDNPPLHF,TGTGCCAGCAGCTCATATCCGGGAGATAATCCACCCCTCCACTTT
TRBV10-3,TRBJ2-1,NA,NA,CATSSGDDEQFF,TGTGCCACCAGCTCAGGGGACGATGAGCAGTTCTTC
TRBV6-5,TRBJ1-2,NA,NA,CASSEGEGYGYAF,TGTGCCAGCAGTGAAGGAGAAGGCTATGGCTACGCCTTC
TRBV4-1,TRBJ1-4,NA,NA,CASRGDGEKLFF,TGCGCCAGCAGGGGGGACGGGGAAAAACTGTTTTTT
TRBV24-1,TRBJ2-3,NA,NA,CATSDGPRWSGTDTQYF,TGTGCCACCAGTGACGGGCCTAGATGGTCGGGCACAGATACGCAGTATTTT
TRBV11-2,TRBJ2-7,NA,NA,CASSLVAGGAWSEQYF,TGTGCCAGCAGCTTAGTAGCTGGCGGAGCCTGGAGTGAGCAGTACTTC
TRBV29-1,TRBJ1-2,NA,many,CSVENRAGEYGYTF,TGCAGCGTTGAAAACAGAGCAGGGGAATATGGCTACACCTTC
TRBV4-1,TRBJ2-5,NA,NA,CASSQLSETETQYF,TGCGCCAGCAGCCAACTATCGGAGACAGAGACCCAGTACTTC
TRBV11-2,TRBJ2-1,NA,NA,CASSLITGSYNGEFF,TGTGCCAGCAGCTTAATTACTGGGTCCTACAATGGGGAGTTCTTC
TRBV10-3,TRBJ2-1,NA,NA,CAISELAVTGNEQFF,TGTGCCATCAGTGAACTGGCCGTGACCGGGAATGAGCAGTTCTTC
TRBV4-2,TRBJ2-5,TRBD2,NA,CASSQERGTKETQYF,TGTGCCAGCAGCCAAGAGCGGGGGACCAAAGAGACCCAGTACTTC
TRBV12-3/TRBV12-4,TRBJ2-7,NA,NA,CANTFHGSYEQYF,TGTGCCAACACCTTTCACGGGAGCTACGAACAGTACTTC
TRBV11-1,TRBJ2-5,NA,NA,CASSFIEGTVEEIQYF,TGTGCCAGCAGCTTCATAGAGGGGACTGTTGAAGAGATCCAGTACTTC
TRBV14,TRBJ2-2,NA,NA,CASSLGVVGELLF,TGTGCCAGCAGCCTCGGGGTGGTCGGGGAGCTGCTTTTT
TRBV5-4,TRBJ2-7,NA,few,CASSAGPLSYEQYF,TGTGCCAGCAGCGCCGGGCCCCTCTCCTACGAGCAGTACTTC
TRBV5-1,TRBJ2-1,TRBD1,few,CASSIDRDEQFF,TGCGCCAGCAGCATAGACAGGGACGAGCAGTTCTTC
TRBV4-2,TRBJ2-7,NA,NA,CATSQGFGQGTYEQYF,TGTGCCACCAGCCAAGGATTCGGGCAGGGGACCTACGAGCAGTACTTC
TRBV11-3,TRBJ2-1,TRBD2,NA,CASSSYESGSSYNEQLF,TGTGCCAGCAGCTCCTACGAGAGCGGGAGCTCCTACAATGAGCAGTTATTC
TRBV14,TRBJ2-7,NA,NA,CASSQVGRLGDQYF,TGTGCCAGCAGCCAAGTTGGACGACTCGGGGACCAGTACTTC
TRBV6-5,TRBJ2-5,TRBD1,NA,CASEGQVETQYF,TGTGCCAGCGAGGGACAGGTAGAGACCCAGTACTTC
TRBV11-2,TRBJ2-1,TRBD2,NA,CASSLETSGIYEQFF,TGTGCCAGCAGCTTAGAGACTAGCGGGATATATGAGCAGTTCTTC
TRBV21-1,TRBJ2-5,NA,few,CASSPQEEVGETQYF,TGTGCCAGCAGCCCCCAGGAGGAGGTAGGAGAGACCCAGTACTTC
TRBV4-3,TRBJ2-2,NA,few,CASSSRGNTGELFF,TGCGCCAGCAGCAGCAGGGGAAACACCGGGGAGCTGTTTTTT
TRBV11-3,TRBJ2-1,NA,NA,CASSPGRGLVF,TGTGCCAGCAGCCCGGGGAGGGGGCTCGTCTTC
TRBV6-2/TRBV6-3,TRBJ2-2,NA,NA,CASRAWGAQNTGELFF,TGTGCCAGCAGGGCGTGGGGGGCCCAAAACACCGGGGAGCTGTTTTTT
TRBV11-2,TRBJ2-7,NA,NA,CASSTEPLSSYEQYF,TGTGCCAGCAGCACAGAGCCCCTGAGCTCCTATGAGCAGTACTTC
TRBV5-5,TRBJ2-7,TRBD2,NA,CTSSLQALAGVYEQYF,TGTACCAGCAGCTTGCAGGCCCTAGCGGGAGTCTACGAGCAGTACTTC
TRBV4-2,TRBJ1-2,NA,NA,CASSQDLYGGGYGYTF,TGTGCCAGCAGCCAAGATCTCTACGGGGGAGGCTATGGCTACACCTTC
TRBV11-2,TRBJ1-6,NA,NA,CASTQGIYNTPLHF,TGTGCCAGCACTCAAGGTATTTATAATACACCCCTCCACTTT